This TCR beta chain appears in the sequencing data of a study of T cell responses to AZD1222 COVID-19 vaccine. There are 17 residues in the CDR3. J lost 2 bases, V lost 2 bases, and 6 bases had no gene match. CDR1 is MNHEY and CDR2 is SVGEGT in the germline V gene. Details on this clone: As yet, its antigen is unknown.

Generated by immunoSEQ multiplex PCR, the TCRdb table keeps only in-frame clones and is missing some. The sample has more than 150,000 clones, approximately 90% seen once. Study results and limitations: Regions 160-218 and 743-854 held dominance among vaccine-associated CD4 TCRs, which spanned spike. Baseline seropositives among AZD1222 recipients totaled only 5 to 7.

The sequence was collected from an adult in good health. The chain uses TRBV6-2 or TRBV6-3 and TRBJ1-5; 10 bases match TRBD1. Here the sequenced sample was peripheral blood, taken on day 0 of AZD1222 vaccination. The DNA for the CDR3 is TGTGCCAGCAGTTACACATTGACAGGGGGCGGCAATCAGCCCCAGCATTTT. This gives the protein CASSYTLTGGGNQPQHF.